These T cell receptor beta chains were read from a single sample in a study of tumor-infiltrating lymphocytes in primary liver carcinoma. TCRdb re-called the multiplex PCR reads with MiXCR, one entry per CDR3 protein. The sample shows some 120,000 distinct CDR3 sequences, roughly three fifths of them seen only once. The source material was liver tumor tissue from sampling region 1. Every receptor here comes from a woman aged 55-69 years with primary liver carcinoma and hepatitis B virus infection. The CDR3 runs from the conserved cysteine through the conserved F or W. The D gene is left open where the match is weak. The size entry is marked missing in some rows and otherwise reads once, few, many or a size class.

TRBJ1-1 - few TRBV28 TGTGCCAGCAGTGCAACAGGGACATGGGGGGGCACTGAAGCTTTCTTT CASSATGTWGGTEAFF
TRBJ2-5 - many TRBV30 TGTGCCTGGAGTGTAGGTGGGAGGCCGACCCAGTACTTC CAWSVGGRPTQYF
TRBJ2-1 - many TRBV29-1 TGCAGCGTTACTTTTGGGAGCCTCTACAATGAGCAGTTCTTC CSVTFGSLYNEQFF
TRBJ2-2 - - TRBV5-4 TGTGCCAGCAGCTCATACAACGGGGAGCTGTTTTTT CASSSYNGELFF
TRBJ1-2 - few TRBV28 TGTGCTATGCGATCGGGGATAACAACTAACTATGGCTACACCTTC CAMRSGITTNYGYTF
TRBJ2-3 - many TRBV7-9 TGTGCCAGCAGCTTAAGGTCCAGCGACTACCCCGTCTCGGCAGATACGCAGTATTTT CASSLRSSDYPVSADTQYF
TRBJ2-2 TRBD2 many TRBV6-1 TGTGCCAGCAAGGGGGGTGGACTAGCCGTGAACACCGGGGAGCTGTTTTTT CASKGGGLAVNTGELFF
TRBJ2-1 - - TRBV6-1 TGTGCCACCAGTGAATTGAGATGGAATGAGCAGTTCTTC CATSELRWNEQFF
TRBJ1-1 - - TRBV7-3 TGTGCCAGCAGCTTAGCGGGGGGCGCTGAAGCATTCTTT CASSLAGGAEAFF
TRBJ2-1 TRBD2 - TRBV6-5 TGTGCCAGCAGTTCCGGGTCTAGCGGGAGGGGTGAGCAGTTCTTC CASSSGSSGRGEQFF
TRBJ2-7 TRBD1 - TRBV11-3 TGTGCCAGCAGCCCCGGGACAGGGGACAACTTCGAGCAGCACTTC CASSPGTGDNFEQHF
TRBJ2-5 TRBD2 - TRBV11-2 TGTGCCAGCAGCTACACCCGTAGCAGCGGGAGAGAGACACAGTACTTC CASSYTRSSGRETQYF
TRBJ1-5 - many TRBV12-3/TRBV12-4 TGTGCCAGCAGTTTTTTAGGGGCGAGGTATAGCAATCAGCCCCAGCATTTT CASSFLGARYSNQPQHF
TRBJ2-1 - - TRBV11-2 TGTACCAGCGGGCGGGGACCGAACACCTACAATGAGCAGTCCTTC CTSGRGPNTYNEQSF
TRBJ2-7 - - TRBV11-2 TGTGCCAGCAGCTTAGCGTATGAGGCAGGAGGCTACGAGCAGTACTTC CASSLAYEAGGYEQYF
TRBJ1-4 - many TRBV6-1 TGTGCCAGCAGTGAAGATAGGCTTGGTAATGAAAAACTGTTTTTT CASSEDRLGNEKLFF
TRBJ1-3 - many TRBV5-1 TGCGCCAGCAGCCGCGACAGCTCTGGAAACACCATATATTTT CASSRDSSGNTIYF
TRBJ2-7 - few TRBV10-3 TGTGCCATCAGTGAGTCAGCCGCATACAGGCCTAGCTCCTACGAGCAGTACTTC CAISESAAYRPSSYEQYF
TRBJ2-4 - once TRBV11-2 TGTGCCAGCATCTCCCGACCTGGAGCAAACATTCGGTACTTC CASISRPGANIRYF
TRBJ2-5 - few TRBV28 TGTGCCAGCAGTCCGCTCCCGGCCCGACAAGAGACCCAGTACTTC CASSPLPARQETQYF
TRBJ2-1 - - TRBV11-2 TGTGCCAGCAGCTTAGAGATGGGAATGTCCTACAATGAGCAGTCCTTC CASSLEMGMSYNEQSF
TRBJ2-1 - - TRBV11-3 TGTGCCAGCAGTTTAGATTTCGGCCTAGGTGTTTACATTGAGCAGCTCTTC CASSLDFGLGVYIEQLF
TRBJ2-7 - - TRBV2 TGTGCCAGCAACAGGGAAACCTACGAGCAGTACTTC CASNRETYEQYF
TRBJ1-2 TRBD1 - TRBV2 TGTGCCAGCAGTGAAAGGGACAGGGGCTATGGCTGCACCTTC CASSERDRGYGCTF
TRBJ2-7 - - TRBV7-2 TGTGCCAGCAGCATAGGAGGGGGCGCAGGCTACGAGCAGTACTTC CASSIGGGAGYEQYF
TRBJ2-1 TRBD2 - TRBV30 TGTGCCTGGAGTGTTGGTAGCGGGAGAAACAATGAGCAGTTCTTC CAWSVGSGRNNEQFF
TRBJ2-7 - - TRBV5-1 TGCGCCAGCAGCTCCGGGCTCTCCTACGACCAGTACTTC CASSSGLSYDQYF
TRBJ1-6 TRBD1 - TRBV11-2 TGTGCCATCAAAGGGGGCGAAGGATTCTCCTATAATTCGCCCCTCCACTTT CAIKGGEGFSYNSPLHF
TRBJ2-3 - - TRBV11-3 TGTGCCAGCAGCTTATCAGGGACCTTCACAGAAACGCAGTATTTC CASSLSGTFTETQYF
TRBJ2-5 - - TRBV11-2 TGTGCCAGCAGCGCTGGATTCACCCAGGAGATCCAGTACTTC CASSAGFTQEIQYF
TRBJ2-1 - - TRBV11-1 TGTGCCAGCAGCTCCGGCAAGGATAATGAGCAATTCTTC CASSSGKDNEQFF
TRBJ2-7 TRBD2 few TRBV28 TGTGCCAGCCGGGGGGGACTCTCGTCGAACGAGCAGTACTTC CASRGGLSSNEQYF
TRBJ2-2 TRBD2 - TRBV5-1 TGCGCCAGCAGTCCGGGAGGGAGAACGAACACCGGGGAGCTGTTGTTT CASSPGGRTNTGELLF
TRBJ2-6 - - TRBV30 TGTGCCTGGCGACGACTGGGACCCGGGGCCAACGTCCTGACTTTC CAWRRLGPGANVLTF
TRBJ2-7 - - TRBV11-2 TGTGCCAGCGGCTTAAAAGAGGGGCCCTACGAGCAGTACTTC CASGLKEGPYEQYF
TRBJ1-1 - - TRBV7-9 TGTGCCAGCAGCTTAGTGTGGGGGAACATTGAAGCTTTCTTT CASSLVWGNIEAFF
TRBJ1-5 TRBD1 once TRBV2 TGTGCCAGCAGAGCTCAGGGGGCAAGCAATCAGCCCCAGCATTTT CASRAQGASNQPQHF
TRBJ2-7 TRBD2 - TRBV5-6 TGTGCCAGCAGCTCGGGGACTAGCGCATACGAGCAGTGCTTC CASSSGTSAYEQCF
TRBJ2-5 - few TRBV29-1 TGCAGCGTTGAAGATCTGGGGGTCCAAGAGACCCAGTACTTC CSVEDLGVQETQYF
TRBJ2-1 TRBD2 - TRBV14 TGTGCCAGCAGCCAACTAGGACCAGCGGGAGCGGGTGAGCAGTTCTTC CASSQLGPAGAGEQFF
TRBJ2-2 - - TRBV11-2 TGTGTCAGCAGCTTACACAGGGAGAACACCGGGGAGCTGTTCTTT CVSSLHRENTGELFF
TRBJ2-2 TRBD2 - TRBV28 TGTGCCACCGCTGGTGGGAAACTAGCGGGGAACACCGGGGAGCTGATTTTT CATAGGKLAGNTGELIF
TRBJ2-3 - few TRBV20-1 TGCAGTGCCCCGAGACTATCCCCGTGGCCAGATACGCAGTATTTT CSAPRLSPWPDTQYF